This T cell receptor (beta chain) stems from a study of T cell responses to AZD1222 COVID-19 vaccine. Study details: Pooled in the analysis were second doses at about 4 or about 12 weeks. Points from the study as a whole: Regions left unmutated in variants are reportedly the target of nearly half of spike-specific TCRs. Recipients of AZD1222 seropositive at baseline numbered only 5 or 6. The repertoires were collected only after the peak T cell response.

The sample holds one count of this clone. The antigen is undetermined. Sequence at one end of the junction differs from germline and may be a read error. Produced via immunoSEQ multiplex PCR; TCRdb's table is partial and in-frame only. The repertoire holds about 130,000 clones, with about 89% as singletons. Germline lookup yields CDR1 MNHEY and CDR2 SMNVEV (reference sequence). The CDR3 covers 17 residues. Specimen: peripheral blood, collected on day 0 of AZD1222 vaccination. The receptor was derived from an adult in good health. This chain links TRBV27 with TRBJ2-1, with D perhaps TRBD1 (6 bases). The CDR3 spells CASSLYAGTHSYNEQFF. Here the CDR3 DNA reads TGTGCCAGCAGCTTATACGCCGGGACACATTCCTACAATGAGCAGTTCTTC.